These T cell receptor beta chains were read from a single sample in a study of control samples from healthy donors and cancer patients. This table comes from immunoSEQ multiplex PCR, and its TCRdb copy is limited to in-frame clones, with some not included. This table has about 110,000 clones, approximately 90% appearing once. The sequencing input was blood. The receptors derive from a woman younger than 30 in good health. Both conserved end residues are trimmed from each CDR3. The order of the fields is V gene, D gene, J gene, CDR3 protein. A D gene is named only where the DNA matches it firmly.

>TRBV30|-|TRBJ1-6
AWTRERGLGKLGSYNSPLH
>TRBV12-3/TRBV12-4|-|TRBJ2-5
ASSLGHQETQY
>TRBV5-4|-|TRBJ2-2
ASSLSGGELF
>TRBV7-9|TRBD1|TRBJ1-4
ASSSGQFYEKLF
>TRBV28|-|TRBJ2-3
ASRTGISTDTQY
>TRBV7-9|TRBD2|TRBJ2-7
ASSSGLALYEQY
>TRBV10-3|TRBD1|TRBJ2-6
AISEPPGQGLGPGANVLT
>TRBV10-3|-|TRBJ2-3
AISAKPGVGVSTDTQY
>TRBV3-1/TRBV3-2|-|TRBJ2-5
ASSQDLQQETQY
>TRBV29-1|TRBD1|TRBJ1-2
SVDLSNPDRGESHASGYT
>TRBV29-1|TRBD1|TRBJ1-1
SVRGVTGVGTEAF
>TRBV4-3|TRBD2|TRBJ2-1
ASSQVKTSGVNNEQF
>TRBV11-2|-|TRBJ2-5
ASSLGPSPQETQY
>TRBV4-2|TRBD2|TRBJ2-5
ASSQAAGLSQETQY
>TRBV7-9|-|TRBJ2-3
ASSFLPIVGTDTQY
>TRBV14|-|TRBJ2-7
ASSQLGTPVYEQY
>TRBV29-1|TRBD1|TRBJ1-2
SVVEPGQLRGGYGYT
>TRBV27|-|TRBJ2-7
ASSSTFGEQY
>TRBV28|TRBD2|TRBJ2-5
ASSFVRGGRTQY
>TRBV2|-|TRBJ2-7
ASISSYEQY
>TRBV4-3|-|TRBJ2-1
ASSQDGFGQFNEQF
>TRBV7-9|-|TRBJ1-1
ASSEGGKPEFAF